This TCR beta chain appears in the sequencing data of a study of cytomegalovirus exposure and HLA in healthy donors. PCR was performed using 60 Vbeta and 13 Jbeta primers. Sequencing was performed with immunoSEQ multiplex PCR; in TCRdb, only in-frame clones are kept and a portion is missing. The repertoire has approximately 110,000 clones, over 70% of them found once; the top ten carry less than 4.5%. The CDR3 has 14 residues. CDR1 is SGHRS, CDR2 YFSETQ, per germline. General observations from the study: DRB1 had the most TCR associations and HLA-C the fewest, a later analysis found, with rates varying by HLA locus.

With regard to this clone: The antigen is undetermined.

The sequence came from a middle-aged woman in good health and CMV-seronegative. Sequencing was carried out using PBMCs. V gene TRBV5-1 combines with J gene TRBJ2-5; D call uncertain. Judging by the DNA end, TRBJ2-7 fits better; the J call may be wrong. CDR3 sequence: CASSLDAASDEQYF. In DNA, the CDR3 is TGCGCCAGCAGCCTAGATGCGGCATCTGACGAGCAGTACTTC.